These 2 T cell receptor beta chains were sequenced from one sample in a study of beta chain features in type 1 diabetes. The investigators reverse transcribed all of the isolated RNA, so they sequenced expressed TCRB transcripts. The table came from immunoSEQ multiplex PCR; TCRdb's copy has only in-frame clones and leaves some out. The sample yields fewer than 150,000 clones, about 7% seen once. Specimen: central memory CD4+ T cells from blood. All receptors derive from a woman aged 25 to 39 in good health.

This clone showed up just a few times. The chain employs TRBV7-3 and TRBJ2-3; 10 bases agree with TRBD2. Losses at the gene ends were 4 bases for V and 5 bases for J; bases not matched to a gene: 6. Germline V CDR1 and CDR2: SGHTA, FQGTGA. The length of the CDR3 is 15 residues. CDR3 protein: CASSSSGLAIDTQYF. DNA for the CDR3: TGTGCCAGCAGCTCATCGGGACTAGCGATAGATACGCAGTATTTT.

In its sample, this clone was seen a few times. The V call is TRBV9, the J call TRBJ2-2; no firm D call. This CDR3 has 15 amino acids. Looked up from germline, CDR1 is SGDLS and CDR2 is YYNGEE. V was trimmed by 5 bases and J by 2 bases, leaving 13 bases between them. In DNA, the CDR3 is TGTGCCAGCAGTGTGAGGTTCGGAAACACCGGGGAGCTGTTTTTT. It specifies CASSVRFGNTGELFF.